The 17 T cell receptor beta chains in this list originate from one sample, sequenced in a study of blood T cells in healthy people across ages. Primers used in a second PCR of roughly 7 to 12 cycles were a sample-barcoded 5' primer and a J-beta primer mix. TCRdb reprocessed the 5' RACE reads with MiXCR, giving one entry per CDR3 protein. The top ten hold 25% to 30% of the sample, which has about 280,000 distinct CDR3 sequences, roughly 27% seen once. The specimen sequenced was blood. The receptor source for this set is a woman aged 70-85 years in good health.

This clonotype was detected only a few times. The genes are TRBV7-2 and TRBJ2-1, with 12 bases matching TRBD2. The CDR3 spans 16 residues. The V gene end was trimmed by 5 bases and the J gene end by 9 bases; junction bases not matched to a gene: 11. CDR1 SGHTA and CDR2 FQGNSA come from the germline V gene. The CDR3 loop is CASSLDGSGLAGEQFF. CDR3 nucleotide sequence: TGTGCCAGCAGCCTAGATGGGTCGGGACTAGCGGGTGAGCAGTTCTTC.

The rearrangement joins TRBV20-1 to TRBJ2-5; D is perhaps TRBD2 (5 bases). The V gene lost 0 bases and the J gene lost 5 bases, with 7 bases spanning the gap. Per the germline V gene, CDR1 is DFQATT and CDR2 is SNEGSKA (reference sequence). This CDR3 is built from 12 residues. The CDR3: CSARESGETQYF. Written as DNA, the CDR3 is TGCAGTGCTAGAGAATCGGGGGAGACCCAGTACTTC.

The J gene is TRBJ2-5, the V gene TRBV4-2; 9 nucleotides align to TRBD2. The DNA end favors TRBJ2-7, so the J call may be wrong. From germline, CDR1 is LGHNA and CDR2 YNFKEQ. CDR3 length equals 17 residues. CDR3 nucleotide sequence: TGTGCCAGCAGCCAAGGGGTTCAGCGGGAGGCTTTCTACGAGCAGTACTTC. It specifies CASSQGVQREAFYEQYF.

The chain combines TRBV20-1 with TRBJ2-1, with 8 bases that match TRBD2. The junction had 8 bases not matched to a gene; V was cut back by 5 bases and J by 5 bases. From germline, CDR1 is DFQATT and CDR2 SNEGSKA (reference sequence). This CDR3 is built from 14 residues. CDR3 sequence: CSAVIAGLHNEQFF. Here the CDR3 DNA reads TGCAGTGCTGTTATAGCGGGGTTACACAATGAGCAGTTCTTC.

J is TRBJ2-5 and V is TRBV20-1; unclear D gene. Trimming pared 0 bases from V and 2 bases from J, leaving 10 bases between. The CDR3 totals 14 residues. Germline V gives CDR1 DFQATT, CDR2 SNEGSKA (reference sequence). The CDR3 DNA reads TGCAGTGCTAGAGATCAGGTCGGTCAAGAGACCCAGTACTTC. This gives the protein CSARDQVGQETQYF.

Points on this clonotype: The junction and the germline gene differ at one end; a read error may be behind it. V and J are TRBV3-1 and TRBJ2-7, with a weak D call TRBD2 (7 bases). The CDR3 covers 18 residues. Germline V gene lookup returns CDR1 LGHDT and CDR2 YNNKEL (reference sequence). CDR3 in amino acids: CASSRGGSKGGRQNERYF. Here the CDR3 DNA reads TGTGCCAGCAGCCGAGGGGGGAGCAAGGGCGGGAGACAAAACGAGCGGTACTTC.

In its sample, this clonotype was seen once. V gene TRBV12-3 or TRBV12-4 combines with J gene TRBJ2-3, with TRBD2 matching 14 bases. Germline trimming cut 6 bases from V and 4 bases from J; bases unmatched to any gene: 3. There are 15 residues in the CDR3. DNA of the CDR3: TGTGCCAGCAGAAAGACTAGCGGGAGGGCAGATACGCAGTATTTT. Translating it yields CASRKTSGRADTQYF.

V is TRBV20-1 and J is TRBJ2-5; D gene unclear. V was cut by 3 bases and J by 3 bases, with 2 bases left in between. CDR1 is DFQATT, CDR2 SNEGSKA, per germline (reference sequence). This CDR3 has 10 residues. The CDR3 region is CSARKETQYF. The CDR3 region has the DNA TGCAGTGCTAGGAAAGAGACCCAGTACTTC.

The sample holds a few counts of this clonotype. The CDR3 nucleotides are TGTGCCAGCAGTCTCGTCTCGGGCGGGAGTACCTACGAGCAGTACTTC. Translation: CASSLVSGGSTYEQYF. The chain recombines TRBV28 with TRBJ2-5; 7 nucleotides match TRBD2. The J call may be incorrect, as the DNA end agrees better with TRBJ2-7. The CDR3 covers 16 residues. Germline V gene sequence: CDR1 MDHEN, CDR2 SYDVKM.

This clonotype occurred a few times. The V gene is TRBV29-1, the J gene TRBJ2-7; D might be TRBD2 (7 bases). Trimming removed 4 bases at V and 6 bases at J, with 22 bases between. This CDR3 comprises 15 residues. Germline CDR1 is SQVTM and CDR2 is ANQGSEA. CDR3 in amino acids: CSVVSVDWGGGEQYF. The CDR3 DNA sequence: TGCAGCGTTGTTTCAGTTGATTGGGGAGGGGGCGAGCAGTACTTC.

The chain couples TRBV4-1 to TRBJ1-2; D ambiguous. The CDR3 has 14 amino acids. V lost 1 base, J lost 3 bases, and 9 bases lay in between. Germline V CDR1 and CDR2: MGHRA, YSYEKL. In nucleotides, the CDR3 is TGCGCCAGCAGCCAAGTCGCCGGGGACTATGGCTACACCTTC. It yields the protein CASSQVAGDYGYTF.

The chain recombines TRBV5-1 with TRBJ2-4; D is possibly TRBD1 (5 bases). The CDR3 runs to 15 residues. V was trimmed by 0 bases and J by 0 bases, leaving 7 bases between them. Per germline, CDR1 SGHRS and CDR2 YFSETQ. CDR3 amino acids: CASSLGREAKNIQYF. As DNA, the CDR3 is TGCGCCAGCAGCTTGGGCAGGGAAGCCAAAAACATTCAGTACTTC.

The chain carries TRBV5-1 and TRBJ2-7, with D perhaps TRBD1 (6 bases). The CDR3 length is 17 residues. Looked up from germline, CDR1 is SGHRS and CDR2 is YFSETQ. Deletions cut 0 bases from V and 0 bases from J, with 16 bases between. CDR3 DNA: TGCGCCAGCAGCTTGGAAGTCGGACAGATAGTCTCCTACGAGCAGTACTTC. Residues: CASSLEVGQIVSYEQYF.

This clonotype was seen a few times. The chain uses TRBV28 and TRBJ2-2, with D unclear. Germline V gives CDR1 MDHEN, CDR2 SYDVKM. CDR3 length: 14 residues. V was clipped by 8 bases and J by 6 bases, with 16 bases between them. CDR3 nucleotides: TGTGCCAGCCTCACCCCAAATCTCCCCGGGGAGCTGTTTTTT. The encoded protein is CASLTPNLPGELFF.

The chain is built from TRBV7-8 and TRBJ2-7; D is ambiguous. The CDR3 totals 15 residues. Germline CDR1 reads SGHVS; CDR2 reads FQNEAQ. Trimming shortened V by 3 bases and J by 1 base, and 13 bases separated the two germline ends. In DNA form, the CDR3 reads TGTGCCAGCAGCTTGGGCCGGCTAGGGTCCTACGAGCAGTACTTC. The encoded protein is CASSLGRLGSYEQYF.

V usage is TRBV20-1 and J usage is TRBJ2-3; D could derive from TRBD1 or TRBD2 (5 bases each). The CDR3 is 14 residues long. V was shortened by 5 bases and J by 0 bases, with 12 bases between the two germline ends. Germline CDR1 reads DFQATT; CDR2 reads SNEGSKA (reference sequence). Here the CDR3 DNA reads TGCAGTGCTTCCCGGGGCGGTAGCACAGATACGCAGTATTTT. Residues: CSASRGGSTDTQYF.

J is TRBJ2-5 and V is TRBV29-1, with 10 bases that match TRBD2. Per the germline V gene, CDR1 is SQVTM and CDR2 is ANQGSEA. The CDR3 runs 17 residues. Unmatched junction bases numbered 18, after V lost 6 bases and J lost 5 bases. As DNA, the CDR3 is TGCAGCGTCGAACGCCTCGCTAGCGGGAGCGCCAGGGAGACCCAGTACTTC. Translation gives CSVERLASGSARETQYF.